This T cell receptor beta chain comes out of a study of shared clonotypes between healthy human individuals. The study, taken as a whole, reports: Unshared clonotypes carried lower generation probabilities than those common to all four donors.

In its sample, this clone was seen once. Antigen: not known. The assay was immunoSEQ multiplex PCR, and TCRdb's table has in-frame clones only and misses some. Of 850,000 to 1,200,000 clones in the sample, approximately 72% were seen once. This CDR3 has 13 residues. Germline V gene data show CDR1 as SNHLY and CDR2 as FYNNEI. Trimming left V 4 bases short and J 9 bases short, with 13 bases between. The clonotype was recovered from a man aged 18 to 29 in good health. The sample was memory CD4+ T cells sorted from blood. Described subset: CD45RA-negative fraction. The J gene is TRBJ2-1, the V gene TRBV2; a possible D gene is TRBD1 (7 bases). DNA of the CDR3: TGTGCCAGCAGTGGCAGGGGGGCGGGTGAGCAGTTCTTC. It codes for CASSGRGAGEQFF.